Listed below are T cell receptor beta chains from one sample, sequenced in a study of control samples from healthy donors and cancer patients. Profiled with immunoSEQ multiplex PCR; TCRdb holds only in-frame clones, not every one. The sample yields 40,000 to 50,000 clones, about 94% seen once. The source material was PBMCs. All receptors derive from a woman aged 45-59 years with head and neck cancer. CDR3s include the opening cysteine and the closing phenylalanine or tryptophan. The order of the fields is J gene, V gene, CDR3 protein.

J: TRBJ2-1; V: TRBV30; CDR3: CAWSTPGGWNEQFF
J: TRBJ2-6; V: TRBV10-3; CDR3: CAISASGTSGANVLTF
J: TRBJ1-5; V: TRBV6-5; CDR3: CATSEREGYQPQHF
J: TRBJ2-5; V: TRBV5-1; CDR3: CASSPRGLAYEETQYF
J: TRBJ2-7; V: TRBV2; CDR3: CASIRGDNRYEQYF
J: TRBJ1-2; V: TRBV3-1/TRBV3-2; CDR3: CASSQVGTGYGYTF
J: TRBJ1-2; V: TRBV28; CDR3: CASISGGADYGYTF
J: TRBJ1-3; V: TRBV4-1; CDR3: CASTYDRESSGNTIYF
J: TRBJ2-5; V: TRBV5-1; CDR3: CASSLALTGAQETQYF
J: TRBJ2-2; V: TRBV2; CDR3: CASSEEDGGWNTGELFF
J: TRBJ2-3; V: TRBV24-1; CDR3: CATSGGTGANTDTQYF
J: TRBJ2-3; V: TRBV4-2; CDR3: CASSPGLAEATDTQYF
J: TRBJ1-5; V: TRBV28; CDR3: CASSKGPAHQPQHF
J: TRBJ1-1; V: TRBV19; CDR3: CASSMGTEAFF
J: TRBJ2-5; V: TRBV7-9; CDR3: CASSLAKGEETQYF
J: TRBJ2-1; V: TRBV3-1/TRBV3-2; CDR3: CASSQDTVGGGLRDEQFF